This T cell receptor (beta chain) appears in the sequencing data of a study of CD4 T cells in relation to SARS-CoV-2 and coronaviruses. V lost 7 bases, J lost 8 bases, and 14 bases lay in between. CDR1 is MNHNY and CDR2 is SVGAGI in the germline V gene (reference sequence). The CDR3 consists of 13 residues. This clone appeared a few times. Its cognate antigen is unknown. The data were produced by immunoSEQ multiplex PCR, yet TCRdb's version contains in-frame clones alone and is incomplete. This table has roughly 17,000 clones, nearly 85% appearing once. The unexposed donors gave CD4+ T cells in about 2011-2018, prior to COVID-19. CD4+ T cells were isolated from the cells after around eleven days of culture.

The sequenced sample was CD4+ T cells from PBMCs, cultured in vitro. This sequence was found in a human donor in good health. This chain joins TRBV6-6 and TRBJ2-2; possibly TRBD1 or TRBD2 for D (5 bases each). CDR3 in DNA: TGTGCCAGCACCCCGGGGCCATTGGGGGAGCTGTTTTTT. Translation: CASTPGPLGELFF.